This T cell receptor beta chain was observed in a study of OX40 agonist ivuxolimab in advanced cancers. Study summary: Age averaged around 60 years (range about 20 to 80), and about 86% were male. Study-wide points: CD4+ and CD8+ T cells in blood underwent clonal expansion by week 6 at 0.1 to 3.0 mg/kg.

The CDR3 contains 13 residues. Germline lookup yields CDR1 SGHAT and CDR2 FQDESV (reference sequence). The germline V and J ends were trimmed by 4 bases and 6 bases, with 10 bases remaining between them. Profiled with immunoSEQ multiplex PCR; TCRdb holds only in-frame clones, not every one. The table records approximately 80,000 clones, about nine tenths of them present only once. With respect to this clone: Its antigen is still unknown.

The receptor's source is an adult with an advanced solid tumor such as melanoma, head and neck, liver or kidney cancer. The starting material was CD4+ or CD8+ T cells sorted from blood, obtained in a trial of the OX40 agonist ivuxolimab. The chain couples TRBV11-1 to TRBJ2-1; possibly TRBD2 for D (6 bases). The DNA for the CDR3 is TGTGCCAGCAGCTCTCCGGGACTCAATGAGCAGTTCTTC. Translated, it gives CASSSPGLNEQFF.